The 9 T cell receptor beta chains listed next were all sequenced from one sample in a study of blood T cell repertoires in COVID-19. Libraries were prepared by immunoSEQ multiplex PCR; TCRdb keeps only in-frame clonotypes and omits some of them. The sample holds some 29,000 clones, 70% to 90% seen once. Sequencing input: peripheral blood. These receptor sequences come from a human donor in a cohort sampled during active COVID-19.

The rearrangement joins TRBV28 to TRBJ1-1; 7 positions agree with TRBD1. The CDR3 sequence is 16 residues long. Germline V gene lookup returns CDR1 MDHEN and CDR2 SYDVKM. J lost 0 bases, V lost 3 bases, and 7 bases had no gene match. The CDR3, as DNA: TGTGCCAGCAGTTTGGGACAGAGCGCTCTGAACACTGAAGCTTTCTTT. This encodes CASSLGQSALNTEAFF.

The chain joins TRBV19 to TRBJ2-1, with D possibly matching TRBD1 (6 bases). Germline V lookup: CDR1 LNHDA, CDR2 SQIVND (reference sequence). V lost 6 bases and J lost 2, with 8 bases in between. The CDR3 spans 13 residues. Written as DNA, the CDR3 is TGTGCCAGTAGGGGGACACCCTACAATGAGCAGTTCTTC. Residues: CASRGTPYNEQFF.

This clone was detected once. The chain links TRBV4-1 to TRBJ1-4; D gene uncertain. The CDR3 is made up of 14 amino acids. V was cut by 2 bases and J by 0 bases, with 4 bases left in between. Germline V gene data show CDR1 as MGHRA and CDR2 as YSYEKL. CDR3 bases: TGCGCCAGCAGCCAACTAGCAACTAATGAAAAACTGTTTTTT. It specifies CASSQLATNEKLFF.

The chain is built from TRBV19 and TRBJ1-5, with TRBD1 as a possible D gene (5 bases). The CDR3 runs 14 residues. The germline V gene encodes CDR1 LNHDA and CDR2 SQIVND (reference sequence). V was pared by 6 bases and J by 4 bases, with 13 bases between. The CDR3 DNA is TGTGCCAGTAGGACAGCCCCGATGAATCAGCCCCAGCATTTT. Translated, it gives CASRTAPMNQPQHF. Together with reference TRBV19 and TRBJ1-5, the CDR3 gives the full variable domain: DGGITQSPKYLFRKEGQNVTLSCEQNLNHDAMYWYRQDPGQGLRLIYYSQIVNDFQKGDIAEGYSVSREKKESFPLTVTSAQKNPTAFYLCASRTAPMNQPQHFGDGTRLSIL.

The chain has TRBV27 and TRBJ2-1; 11 nucleotides align to TRBD2. The CDR3 contains 14 residues. Germline assignment: CDR1 MNHEY and CDR2 SMNVEV (reference sequence). Trimming at V came to 6 bases and at J to 5 bases, leaving 3 bases not matched to a gene. The CDR3 DNA is TGTGCCAGCAGATTAGCGGGGGGGAACAATGAGCAGTTCTTC. Residues: CASRLAGGNNEQFF.

V gene TRBV6-5 combines with J gene TRBJ1-4; D may be TRBD1 (5 bases). The germline V and J ends were trimmed by 8 bases and 8 bases, with 15 bases remaining between them. Germline lookup yields CDR1 MNHEY and CDR2 SVGAGI. The CDR3 covers 13 residues. CDR3 sequence (DNA): TGTGCCAGCGCTTACGGGGAGGGGGAAAAACTGTTTTTT. It specifies CASAYGEGEKLFF.

V is TRBV7-2 and J is TRBJ2-1, with 7 bases identical to TRBD1. Germline V lookup: CDR1 SGHTA, CDR2 FQGNSA. With V trimmed by 5 bases and J by 14 bases, 9 bases remained unmatched. This CDR3 is built from 12 residues. CDR3 DNA: TGTGCCAGCAGCCTAGGGGGCGGAGTAAAGTTCTTC. Translation: CASSLGGGVKFF.

The chain uses TRBV30 and TRBJ2-3; perhaps TRBD2 as D (7 bases). The germline V gene has CDR1 GTSNPN and CDR2 SVGIG (reference sequence). The V end was cut by 4 bases, the J end by 5 bases, with 16 bases between. The CDR3 runs 14 residues. Written as DNA, the CDR3 is TGTGCCTGGATCAAGGGGGGGGGCAGAGATACGCAGTATTTT. Its translation is CAWIKGGGRDTQYF.

J is TRBJ1-2 and V is TRBV19, with 11 positions matching TRBD1. Looked up from germline, CDR1 is LNHDA and CDR2 is SQIVND (reference sequence). With 3 bases clipped from V and 4 bases from J, the junction kept 4 bases outside the gene matches. This CDR3 is built from 15 residues. CDR3 loop: CASSMGTGGPYGYTF. DNA of the CDR3: TGTGCCAGTAGTATGGGGACAGGGGGACCCTATGGCTACACCTTC.